The next 17 T cell receptor beta chains were all read from a single sample in a study of blood T cell repertoires in COVID-19. Sequenced by immunoSEQ multiplex PCR; TCRdb stores in-frame clones only, minus some. Seen here are 410,000 or so clones, 86% observed once, and the top ten hold more than 1.4%. The material sequenced was peripheral blood. These receptors were taken from a young woman with active or convalescent COVID-19.

About this clone itself: The sample has other DNA sequences that encode this CDR3 too. CDR3 protein: CASSFGANYGYTF. The CDR3 region has the DNA TGTGCCAGCAGTTTCGGAGCTAACTATGGCTACACCTTC. The chain carries TRBV27 and TRBJ1-2; D ambiguous. The CDR3 runs to 13 residues. Trimming shortened V by 3 bases and J by 0 bases, and 5 bases separated the two germline ends. Germline V CDR1 and CDR2: MNHEY, SMNVEV (reference sequence).

The CDR3 coding sequence is TGCGCCAGCAGCCATCCGAGGGGGATGAACACTGAAGCTTTCTTT. Protein product: CASSHPRGMNTEAFF. The rearrangement joins TRBV4-1 to TRBJ1-1, with a tentative D call TRBD1 (6 bases). This CDR3 has 15 amino acids. Germline CDR1 reads MGHRA; CDR2 reads YSYEKL. V was pared by 3 bases and J by 0 bases, with 11 bases between.

The V gene is TRBV4-1, the J gene TRBJ2-7; 7 positions agree with TRBD2. After removal of 3 bases from V and 6 bases from J, the junction contained 11 bases not matched to a gene. This CDR3 spans 15 amino acids. Germline V gives CDR1 MGHRA, CDR2 YSYEKL. The CDR3 loop is CASSHSTAGLGEQYF. As DNA, the CDR3 is TGCGCCAGCAGCCACAGCACAGCGGGATTGGGCGAGCAGTACTTC.

The chain uses TRBV27 and TRBJ2-1, with D possibly matching TRBD1 (5 bases). The germline gives CDR1 MNHEY, CDR2 SMNVEV (reference sequence). Between the trimmed V and J ends, which lost 6 bases and 11 bases, there was a span of 14 bases. CDR3 size: 12 residues. The CDR3 DNA follows: TGTGCCAGCAGCCCCCAGGGCCACCAGCAGTTCTTC. It specifies CASSPQGHQQFF.

V usage is TRBV3-1 (or the pseudogene TRBV3-2) and J usage is TRBJ1-3; the match to TRBD1 covers 9 bases. V shed 6 bases, J shed 5 bases, and the junction held 17 bases outside the gene matches. This CDR3 has 18 residues. Germline CDR1 is LGHDT and CDR2 is YNNKEL (reference sequence). The CDR3, as DNA: TGTGCCAGCAGTGGCCGCCGGGACAGGGAGTTCTGGAGAAACACCATATATTTT. It translates to CASSGRRDREFWRNTIYF.

The chain links TRBV6-1 to TRBJ1-1; tentative D call: TRBD1 (5 bases). This CDR3 has 14 amino acids. CDR1 MNHNS and CDR2 SASEGT come from the germline V gene. Trimming left V 2 bases short and J 3 bases short, with 10 bases between. CDR3 amino acids: CASSEKQEYTEAFF. The CDR3 bases are TGTGCCAGCAGTGAAAAACAGGAGTACACTGAAGCTTTCTTT.

The chain is built from TRBV6-5 and TRBJ2-1, with 7 bases lining up with TRBD2. Germline CDR1 is MNHEY and CDR2 is SVGAGI. With 3 bases clipped from V and 5 bases from J, the junction kept 7 bases outside the gene matches. The CDR3 spans 15 residues. The CDR3 sequence: CASSYWEGLDNEQFF. As DNA, the CDR3 is TGTGCCAGCAGTTATTGGGAGGGCCTCGACAATGAGCAGTTCTTC.

This clone was observed once. This chain connects TRBV5-6 to TRBJ2-1; unclear D gene. This CDR3 has 11 amino acids. Trimming left V 5 bases short and J 4 bases short, with 4 bases between. Germline V gives CDR1 SGHDT, CDR2 YYEEEE. This CDR3 is CASSAYNEQFF. For the CDR3, the DNA is TGTGCCAGCAGTGCGTACAATGAGCAGTTCTTC.

This clone came up once. This chain connects TRBV6-5 to TRBJ1-5; D remains ambiguous. Trimming took off 4 bases at V and 2 bases at J, with 9 bases between the two ends. The CDR3 has 14 residues. Germline CDR1 is MNHEY and CDR2 is SVGAGI. The CDR3 sequence is CASSFQGGNQPQHF. For the CDR3, the DNA is TGTGCCAGCAGTTTCCAAGGAGGCAATCAGCCCCAGCATTTT.

This clone has just one count. J is TRBJ1-2 and V is TRBV9; 7 nucleotides match TRBD1. Losses at the gene ends were 4 bases for V and 0 bases for J; bases not matched to a gene: 9. The CDR3 loop spans 16 amino acids. Germline-derived CDR1 and CDR2 are SGDLS and YYNGEE. The CDR3 DNA reads TGTGCCAGCAGCACTGCTCTGGACAGGACTAACTATGGCTACACCTTC. It codes for CASSTALDRTNYGYTF.

V usage is TRBV27 and J usage is TRBJ2-7; perhaps TRBD1 as D (6 bases). Looked up from germline, CDR1 is MNHEY and CDR2 is SMNVEV (reference sequence). There are 16 residues in the CDR3. Trimming left V 3 bases short and J 4 bases short, with 19 bases between. DNA for the CDR3: TGTGCCAGCAGTTTTAGGTTGGATGGGGGCCTTTACGAGCAGTACTTC. The encoded protein is CASSFRLDGGLYEQYF.

The V and J genes are TRBV6-5 and TRBJ1-5; 7 bases fit TRBD1. J was trimmed by 2 bases and V by 5 bases; bases with no gene match: 3. The CDR3 is made up of 14 amino acids. The germline V gene encodes CDR1 MNHEY and CDR2 SVGAGI. The CDR3 DNA reads TGTGCCAGCAGTCAAACAGGGGGCAATCAGCCCCAGCATTTT. This encodes CASSQTGGNQPQHF.

The V gene is TRBV9, the J gene TRBJ2-5; D is unclear. The ends were cut back, 8 bases at V and 1 base at J, with 12 bases in the middle. The germline V gene has CDR1 SGDLS and CDR2 YYNGEE. The CDR3 is made up of 13 amino acids. The CDR3 DNA follows: TGTGCCAGTCACCCTTGGAGCCAAGAGACCCAGTACTTC. Translation gives CASHPWSQETQYF.

This rearrangement joins TRBV19 to TRBJ1-4; maybe TRBD1 (6 bases). Germline CDR1 reads LNHDA; CDR2 reads SQIVND (reference sequence). The V gene lost 8 bases and the J gene lost 5 bases, with 12 bases spanning the gap. The CDR3 sequence is 13 residues long. The CDR3 DNA reads TGTGCCAGTTTACAGGGAAGGAATGAAAAACTGTTTTTT. Translation gives CASLQGRNEKLFF.

The chain couples TRBV19 to TRBJ2-7; TRBD2 matches 9 bases. The CDR3 runs to 13 residues. V was pared by 7 bases and J by 6 bases, with 7 bases of the junction left unmatched. Germline-derived CDR1 and CDR2 are LNHDA and SQIVND (reference sequence). The CDR3: CASTVTSGGEQYF. The CDR3 DNA reads as TGTGCCAGTACCGTGACTAGCGGTGGCGAGCAGTACTTC.

This clone was counted between two and nine times. The chain carries TRBV29-1 and TRBJ1-2; 12 nucleotides match TRBD1. V dropped 5 bases and J dropped 6; count of bases not matched to a gene: 10. The CDR3 sequence is 15 residues long. Germline-derived CDR1 and CDR2 are SQVTM and ANQGSEA. The chain's CDR3 is CSVTDTGTGGNGYTF. As DNA, the CDR3 is TGCAGCGTTACTGACACCGGGACAGGGGGCAATGGCTACACCTTC.

The chain combines TRBV2 with TRBJ2-3, with TRBD2 identical over 14 bases. Looked up from germline, CDR1 is SNHLY and CDR2 is FYNNEI. V gave up 4 bases and J gave up 4 bases; unmatched junction bases: 4. CDR3 length: 16 residues. The CDR3 region is CASSASGLAGADTQYF. CDR3 in DNA: TGTGCCAGCAGTGCGTCGGGACTAGCGGGGGCAGATACGCAGTATTTT.